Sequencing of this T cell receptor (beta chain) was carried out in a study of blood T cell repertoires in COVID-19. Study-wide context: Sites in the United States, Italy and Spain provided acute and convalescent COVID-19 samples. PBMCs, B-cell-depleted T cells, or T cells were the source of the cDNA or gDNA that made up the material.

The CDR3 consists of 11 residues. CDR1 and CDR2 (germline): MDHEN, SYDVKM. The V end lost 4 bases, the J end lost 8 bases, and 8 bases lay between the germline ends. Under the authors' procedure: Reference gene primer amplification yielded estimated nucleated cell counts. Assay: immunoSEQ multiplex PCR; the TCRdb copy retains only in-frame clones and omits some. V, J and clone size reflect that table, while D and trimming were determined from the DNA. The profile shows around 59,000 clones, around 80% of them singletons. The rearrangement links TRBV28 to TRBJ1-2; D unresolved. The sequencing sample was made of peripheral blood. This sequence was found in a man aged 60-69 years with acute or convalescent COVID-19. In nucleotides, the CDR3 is TGTGCCAGCAGTTATTCCCGGGGCTACACCTTC. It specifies CASSYSRGYTF.